The rows below give T cell receptor beta chains drawn from one sample of a study of T cells in Graves' hyperthyroidism and ophthalmopathy. Each CDR3 protein is one row after TCRdb ran MiXCR on the multiplex PCR reads. The sample shows about 350,000 distinct CDR3 sequences, about 15% of them seen only once. The specimen sequenced was blood. The receptors here all came from a woman younger than 45 with Graves' hyperthyroidism. Each CDR3 is given with its conserved first and last residue. D genes are given only for firm matches. Clone size is stated in some rows and not others, as once, few, many or a class when expanded.

size | J | D | V | DNA | CDR3
- | TRBJ2-1 | - | TRBV20-1 | TGCAGTGCTTCACCTACAGGGTACAATGAGCAGTTCTTC | CSASPTGYNEQFF
few | TRBJ2-1 | TRBD2 | TRBV20-1 | TGCAGTGCTAGGGCTATGGCGGGAGGACCCTACAATGAGCAGTTCTTC | CSARAMAGGPYNEQFF
many | TRBJ2-1 | - | TRBV6-1 | TGTGCCAGCTTGGACTACAATGAGCAGTTCTTC | CASLDYNEQFF
many | TRBJ2-5 | - | TRBV28 | TGTGCCAGCAGTGCGACTCTTACCGGGACAATTCAAGAGACCCAGTACTTC | CASSATLTGTIQETQYF
many | TRBJ2-5 | TRBD1 | TRBV6-1 | TGTGCCAGCAGCTCCACAGGGGGCCAAGAGACCCAGTACTTC | CASSSTGGQETQYF
many | TRBJ2-3 | - | TRBV28 | TGTGCCAGCAGTCCTGCAGGGGTAGATACGCAGTATTTT | CASSPAGVDTQYF
- | TRBJ1-3 | TRBD1 | TRBV2 | TGTGCCAGCAGAGAGGGACAGTTTACCTCTGGAAACACCATATATTTT | CASREGQFTSGNTIYF
- | TRBJ2-2 | TRBD2 | TRBV6-2/TRBV6-3 | TGTGCCAGCAGTTATCTAGCGGGAGGGCCTGCCGGGGAGCTGTTTTTT | CASSYLAGGPAGELFF
many | TRBJ2-7 | - | TRBV28 | TGTGCCAGCAGCCCCCTTAGTGGGTCCTACGAGCAGTACTTC | CASSPLSGSYEQYF
few | TRBJ2-1 | TRBD2 | TRBV5-1 | TGCGCCAGCAGCTTGGAGACTAGCGGGAGCTACTACAATGAGCAGTTCTTC | CASSLETSGSYYNEQFF
many | TRBJ2-3 | - | TRBV2 | TGTGCCAGCCAGGGACTCGCATCCCGGGGACCAGATACGCAGTATTTT | CASQGLASRGPDTQYF
- | TRBJ1-4 | - | TRBV12-3/TRBV12-4 | TGTGCCAGCAGTTTTCATGAGGCCCCGGGGGAAAAACTGTTTTTT | CASSFHEAPGEKLFF
many | TRBJ1-2 | - | TRBV6-2/TRBV6-3 | TGTGCCAGCAGTTACAATCGAGGCGGTGGCTACACCTTC | CASSYNRGGGYTF
many | TRBJ2-7 | - | TRBV28 | TGTGCCAGCCTGTCGGGTTACGAGCAGTACTTC | CASLSGYEQYF
few | TRBJ2-1 | TRBD2 | TRBV20-1 | TGCAGTGCTGAAAAACTAGCGGGAGGTTCGGATGAGCAGTTCTTC | CSAEKLAGGSDEQFF
few | TRBJ2-2 | - | TRBV29-1 | TGCAGCGTTGTTTATTCCGGGGAGCTGTTTTTT | CSVVYSGELFF
- | TRBJ1-5 | - | TRBV2 | TGTGCCAGCAGTCGGTCAGGGACCCAGCCCCAGCATTTT | CASSRSGTQPQHF
few | TRBJ2-1 | - | TRBV7-8 | TGTGCCAGCATGCTGAGCTCCTACAATGAGCAGTTCTTC | CASMLSSYNEQFF
many | TRBJ1-1 | TRBD1 | TRBV27 | TGTGCCAGCAGTTATACAGGGGGTCTGGACGCTTTCTTT | CASSYTGGLDAFF
- | TRBJ2-2 | TRBD2 | TRBV7-3 | TGTGCCAGCAGCTTAAGCCTAGCGGGAGGCACCGGGGAGCTGTTTTTT | CASSLSLAGGTGELFF
- | TRBJ2-5 | TRBD1 | TRBV11-2 | TGTGCCAGCAGCTTCGGACAGGCCCAAGAGACCCAGTACTTC | CASSFGQAQETQYF
- | TRBJ2-1 | - | TRBV14 | TGTGCCAGCAGCCAAGATCGGGCTCACATCATGGTGAATGAGCAGTTCTTC | CASSQDRAHIMVNEQFF
- | TRBJ2-7 | TRBD2 | TRBV28 | TGTGCCAGCAGTGATCTAGCGGGAGTACAGTACGAGCAGTACTTC | CASSDLAGVQYEQYF
- | TRBJ1-5 | - | TRBV19 | TGTGCCAGTAGTGTTTCAGGGATGCGTCAGCCCCAGCATTTT | CASSVSGMRQPQHF
- | TRBJ2-7 | - | TRBV2 | TGTGCCAGCAACTATCAGGTTTCCTACGAGCAGTACTTC | CASNYQVSYEQYF
few | TRBJ2-2 | TRBD1 | TRBV6-5 | TGTGCCAGCCGTCGGGACAGATACACCGGGGAGCTGTTTTTT | CASRRDRYTGELFF
many | TRBJ2-7 | TRBD1 | TRBV7-2 | TGTGCCAGCAGCTACCGGGACAGGGCCGAGCAGTACTTC | CASSYRDRAEQYF
many | TRBJ1-5 | - | TRBV2 | TGTGCCAGCGGGCGCAATCAGCCCCAGCATTTT | CASGRNQPQHF
few | TRBJ2-3 | TRBD2 | TRBV2 | TGTGCCAGCAGGGGGACTAGCGGGAGCGCAGATACGCAGTATTTT | CASRGTSGSADTQYF
few | TRBJ1-5 | - | TRBV7-9 | TGTGCCAGCAGCCCCCCTGATCAGCCCCAGCATTTT | CASSPPDQPQHF
few | TRBJ2-5 | - | TRBV27 | TGTGCCAGCAAAGAACAGGGCAGAGAGACCCAGTACTTC | CASKEQGRETQYF
few | TRBJ2-7 | TRBD2 | TRBV9 | TGTGCCAGCAGCGAGGGAGGAACCGGGACTAGCTACGAGCAGTACTTC | CASSEGGTGTSYEQYF
many | TRBJ2-1 | - | TRBV28 | TGTGCCAGCAGTTTATTCCTAGGCAATGAGCAGTTCTTC | CASSLFLGNEQFF
- | TRBJ2-7 | - | TRBV7-2 | TGTGCCAGCAGCTTAGTTGCAGGGGCCTCCTACGAGCAGTACTTC | CASSLVAGASYEQYF
- | TRBJ2-1 | - | TRBV20-1 | TGCAGTGCTAGACCCGGAGATTTACTAGTTTCCAGCTCCTACAATGAGCAGTTCTTC | CSARPGDLLVSSSYNEQFF
few | TRBJ1-3 | - | TRBV6-1 | TGTGCCAGCAGTCTCCGAGGGGGGAAATCCTCTGGAAACACCATATATTTT | CASSLRGGKSSGNTIYF
few | TRBJ2-1 | - | TRBV14 | TGTGCCAGCAGCCAAGATCCTAGCCGAAGCCATGAGCAGTTCTTC | CASSQDPSRSHEQFF
- | TRBJ1-5 | - | TRBV20-1 | TGCAGTGCTAGAGATGCGTCGGACGTCAATCAGCCCCAGCATTTT | CSARDASDVNQPQHF
many | TRBJ2-3 | TRBD2 | TRBV12-3/TRBV12-4 | TGTGCCAGCAGATTAGCGGGGGGCAAAGTTGATACGCAGTATTTT | CASRLAGGKVDTQYF
few | TRBJ1-1 | - | TRBV5-1 | TGCGCCAGCAGCTTGGATCAGGGGATGATCAACACTGAAGCTTTCTTT | CASSLDQGMINTEAFF
many | TRBJ1-2 | - | TRBV28 | TGTGCCAGCAGTGTTGTACTAGGGGGCTACACCTTC | CASSVVLGGYTF
many | TRBJ2-1 | - | TRBV28 | TGTGCCAGCGGGAGCGGTATGGGCTACAATGAGCAGTTCTTC | CASGSGMGYNEQFF
- | TRBJ1-2 | - | TRBV7-8 | TGTGCCAGCAGCCTACAGGCCCCCGATGGCTACACCTTC | CASSLQAPDGYTF
many | TRBJ1-2 | TRBD1 | TRBV2 | TGTGCCAGCAGTATTAGGACAGGGGACGGCTACACCTTC | CASSIRTGDGYTF
- | TRBJ1-5 | - | TRBV7-9 | TGTGCCAGCAGCTTAGGGTGGACAGATAGCAATCAGCCCCAGCATTTT | CASSLGWTDSNQPQHF
few | TRBJ2-7 | - | TRBV10-3 | TGTGCCATCAGTGAGGGCAGGGGCTACGAGCAGTACTTC | CAISEGRGYEQYF
few | TRBJ2-7 | TRBD1 | TRBV28 | TGTGCCAGCAGTGAGCCCGGGACAGGGGGCCACGAGCAGTACTTC | CASSEPGTGGHEQYF
- | TRBJ2-3 | TRBD2 | TRBV9 | TGTGCCAGCAGCGTAGAGGCTAGCGGGAGTACGGCAGATACGCAGTATTTT | CASSVEASGSTADTQYF
many | TRBJ1-1 | - | TRBV20-1 | TGCAGTGCTAGTATGGGTGGGCCGAACACTGAAGCTTTCTTT | CSASMGGPNTEAFF
few | TRBJ2-1 | TRBD2 | TRBV4-1 | TGCGCCAGCAGCCAAGAACCCTTACTAGCGGGGGTTCTCTACAATGAGCAGTTCTTC | CASSQEPLLAGVLYNEQFF
few | TRBJ2-2 | - | TRBV2 | TGTGCCAGCATAGAACCAGCGGCCGTCCCCAACACCGGGGAGCTGTTTTTT | CASIEPAAVPNTGELFF
many | TRBJ1-4 | - | TRBV12-3/TRBV12-4 | TGTGCCAGCAGTCCCGAGAGGGAAAAACTGTTTTTT | CASSPEREKLFF
once | TRBJ1-2 | - | TRBV2 | TGTGCCAGCAAGGCCGAAACAGTAAGGACTTCCTTC | CASKAETVRTSF